The T cell receptor (beta chain) described here comes from a study of immune characterization of retroperitoneal liposarcoma. TCRdb recomputed calls from the PCR reads with MiXCR, one row per CDR3 protein. The sample has about 10,000 distinct CDR3 sequences, around 30% seen once. CDR3 length equals 19 residues. Unmatched junction bases numbered 25, after V lost 5 bases and J lost 13 bases. Germline V CDR1 and CDR2: SGHTA, FQGNSA. By share, this clonotype counts as medium-sized (0.01 to 0.1%). J is TRBJ2-4 and V is TRBV7-2, with 11 bases matching TRBD1. The specimen sequenced was tumor tissue. This sequence was found in a male donor with retroperitoneal liposarcoma. The CDR3 DNA sequence: TGTGCCAGCAGCCCCCTAGGACAGGGGGCTGGCCCTTACTACAATGAGCAGTACTTC. This gives the protein CASSPLGQGAGPYYNEQYF.